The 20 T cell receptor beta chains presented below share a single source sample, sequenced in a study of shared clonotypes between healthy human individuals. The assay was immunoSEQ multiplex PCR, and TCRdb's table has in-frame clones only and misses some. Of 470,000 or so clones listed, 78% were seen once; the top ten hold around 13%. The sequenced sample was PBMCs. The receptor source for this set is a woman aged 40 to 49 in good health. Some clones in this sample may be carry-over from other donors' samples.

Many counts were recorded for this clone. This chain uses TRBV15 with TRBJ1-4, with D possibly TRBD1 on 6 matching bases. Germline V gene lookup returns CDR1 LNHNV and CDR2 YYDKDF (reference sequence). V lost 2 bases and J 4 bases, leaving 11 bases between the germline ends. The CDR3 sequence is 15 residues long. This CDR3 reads CATSRLQGLNEKLFF. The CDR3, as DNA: TGTGCCACCAGCAGACTACAGGGCCTTAATGAAAAACTGTTTTTT.

CDR3 sequence: CAISDRGLATDTQYF. The CDR3 bases are TGTGCCATCAGTGATCGGGGACTAGCGACAGATACGCAGTATTTT. The gene calls are TRBV10-3 and TRBJ2-3; 10 bases are a match to TRBD2. The CDR3 consists of 15 residues. V was pared by 3 bases and J by 3 bases, with 3 bases of the junction left unmatched. Germline V gene lookup returns CDR1 ENHRY and CDR2 SYGVKD.

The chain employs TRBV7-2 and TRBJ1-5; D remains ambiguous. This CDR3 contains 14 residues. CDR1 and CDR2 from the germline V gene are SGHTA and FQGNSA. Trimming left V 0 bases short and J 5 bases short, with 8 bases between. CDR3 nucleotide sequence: TGTGCCAGCAGCTTAGCCCAAGGGTATCAGCCCCAGCATTTT. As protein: CASSLAQGYQPQHF.

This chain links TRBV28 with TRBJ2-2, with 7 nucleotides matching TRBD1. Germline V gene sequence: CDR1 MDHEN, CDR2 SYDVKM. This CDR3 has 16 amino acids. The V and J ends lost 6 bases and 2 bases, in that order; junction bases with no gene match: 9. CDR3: CASRPQGSKNTGELFF. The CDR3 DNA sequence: TGTGCCAGCAGACCACAGGGGTCCAAAAACACCGGGGAGCTGTTTTTT.

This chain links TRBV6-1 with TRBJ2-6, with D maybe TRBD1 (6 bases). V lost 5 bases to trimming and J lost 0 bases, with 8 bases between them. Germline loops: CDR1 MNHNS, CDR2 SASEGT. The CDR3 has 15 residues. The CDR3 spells CASSMDSSGANVLTF. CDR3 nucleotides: TGTGCCAGCAGTATGGACAGCTCTGGGGCCAACGTCCTGACTTTC.

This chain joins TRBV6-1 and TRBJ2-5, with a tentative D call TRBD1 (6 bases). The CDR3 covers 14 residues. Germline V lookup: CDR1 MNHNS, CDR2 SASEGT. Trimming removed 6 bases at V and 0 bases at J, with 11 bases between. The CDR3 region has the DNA TGTGCCAGCAGCCGGGACAATAACCAAGAGACCCAGTACTTC. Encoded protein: CASSRDNNQETQYF.

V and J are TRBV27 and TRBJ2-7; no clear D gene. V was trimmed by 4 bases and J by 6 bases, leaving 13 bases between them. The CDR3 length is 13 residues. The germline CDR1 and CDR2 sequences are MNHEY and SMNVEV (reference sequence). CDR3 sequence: CASSSIVQTEQYF. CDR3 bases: TGTGCCAGCAGTTCCATAGTCCAGACCGAGCAGTACTTC.

CDR3 DNA: TGTGCCAGTAGTCCGTGGGACAGTGCTAATGAAAAACTGTTTTTT. Translating it yields CASSPWDSANEKLFF. This chain links TRBV19 with TRBJ1-4; 7 bases are shared with TRBD1. There are 15 residues in the CDR3. Germline V gene data show CDR1 as LNHDA and CDR2 as SQIVND (reference sequence). Trimming at V came to 5 bases and at J to 3 bases, leaving 6 bases not matched to a gene.

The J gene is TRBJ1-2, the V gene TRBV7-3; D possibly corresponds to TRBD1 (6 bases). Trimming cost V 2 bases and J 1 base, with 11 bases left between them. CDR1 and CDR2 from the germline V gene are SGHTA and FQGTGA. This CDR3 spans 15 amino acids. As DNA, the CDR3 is TGTGCCAGCAGCTTAGAAGCCAGGGGTAACTATGGCTACACCTTC. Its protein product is CASSLEARGNYGYTF.

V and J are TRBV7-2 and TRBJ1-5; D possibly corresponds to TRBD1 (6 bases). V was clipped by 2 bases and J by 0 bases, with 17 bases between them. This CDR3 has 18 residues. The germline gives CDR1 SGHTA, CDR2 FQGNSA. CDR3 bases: TGTGCCAGCAGCTTAACGGGACACCTCAGGGGTAGCAATCAGCCCCAGCATTTT. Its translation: CASSLTGHLRGSNQPQHF.

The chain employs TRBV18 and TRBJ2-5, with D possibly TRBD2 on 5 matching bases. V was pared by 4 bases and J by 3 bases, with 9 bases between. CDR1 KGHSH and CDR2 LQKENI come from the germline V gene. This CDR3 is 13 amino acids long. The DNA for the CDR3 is TGTGCCAGCTCACAGCGGCATGAAGAGACCCAGTACTTC. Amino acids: CASSQRHEETQYF.

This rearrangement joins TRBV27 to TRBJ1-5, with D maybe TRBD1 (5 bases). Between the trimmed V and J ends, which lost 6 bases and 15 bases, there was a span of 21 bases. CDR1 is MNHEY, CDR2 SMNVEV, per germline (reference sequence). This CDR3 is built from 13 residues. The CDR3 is CASSYQQAKEWHF. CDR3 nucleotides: TGTGCCAGCAGCTATCAACAGGCGAAGGAGTGGCATTTT.

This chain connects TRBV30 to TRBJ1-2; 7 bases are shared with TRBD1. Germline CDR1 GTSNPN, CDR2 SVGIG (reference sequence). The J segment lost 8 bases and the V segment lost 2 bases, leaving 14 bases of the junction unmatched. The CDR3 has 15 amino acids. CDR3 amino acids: CAWSRRTGPVWGYTF. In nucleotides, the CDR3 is TGTGCCTGGAGTAGAAGGACAGGTCCCGTATGGGGCTACACCTTC.

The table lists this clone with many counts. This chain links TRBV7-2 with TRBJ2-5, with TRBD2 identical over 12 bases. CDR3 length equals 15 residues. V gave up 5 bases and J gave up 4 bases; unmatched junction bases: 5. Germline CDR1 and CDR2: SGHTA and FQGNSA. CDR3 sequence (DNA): TGTGCCAGCAGCATCGGACTAGCGGGAATAGAGACCCAGTACTTC. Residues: CASSIGLAGIETQYF. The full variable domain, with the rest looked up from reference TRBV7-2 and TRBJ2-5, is GAGVSQSPSNKVTEKGKDVELRCDPISGHTALYWYRQSLGQGLEFLIYFQGNSAPDKSGLPSDRFSAERTGGSVSTLTIQRTQQEDSAVYLCASSIGLAGIETQYFGPGTRLLVL.

The CDR3 reads CASSPMTGDLYEQYF. CDR3 bases: TGTGCCAGCTCACCCATGACAGGGGATTTGTACGAGCAGTACTTC. V and J are TRBV18 and TRBJ2-7, with 8 nucleotides matching TRBD1. The V and J ends lost 3 bases and 4 bases, in that order; junction bases with no gene match: 8. The germline V gene has CDR1 KGHSH and CDR2 LQKENI. The CDR3 is 15 amino acids. Together with reference TRBV18 and TRBJ2-7, the CDR3 gives the full variable domain: NAGVMQNPRHLVRRRGQEARLRCSPMKGHSHVYWYRQLPEEGLKFMVYLQKENIIDESGMPKERFSAEFPKEGPSILRIQQVVRGDSAAYFCASSPMTGDLYEQYFGPGTRLTVT.

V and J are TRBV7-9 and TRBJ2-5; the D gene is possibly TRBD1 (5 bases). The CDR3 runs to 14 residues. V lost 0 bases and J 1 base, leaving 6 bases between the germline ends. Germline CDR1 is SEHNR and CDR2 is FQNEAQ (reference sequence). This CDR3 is CASSLADSQETQYF. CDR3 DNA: TGTGCCAGCAGCTTAGCCGACAGCCAAGAGACCCAGTACTTC.

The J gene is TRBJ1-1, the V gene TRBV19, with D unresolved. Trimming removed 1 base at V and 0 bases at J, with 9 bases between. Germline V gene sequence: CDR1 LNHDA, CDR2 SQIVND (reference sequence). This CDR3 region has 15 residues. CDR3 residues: CASSIAPQLNTEAFF. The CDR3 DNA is TGTGCCAGTAGTATAGCCCCTCAGTTGAACACTGAAGCTTTCTTT.

The CDR3 spells CASSRVGESTDTQYF. The CDR3 DNA reads TGTGCCAGCTCACGAGTCGGGGAAAGCACAGATACGCAGTATTTT. The V and J genes are TRBV18 and TRBJ2-3; D might be TRBD2 (5 bases). This CDR3 has 15 amino acids. Deletions cut 4 bases from V and 0 bases from J, with 11 bases between. Germline values: CDR1 KGHSH, CDR2 LQKENI.

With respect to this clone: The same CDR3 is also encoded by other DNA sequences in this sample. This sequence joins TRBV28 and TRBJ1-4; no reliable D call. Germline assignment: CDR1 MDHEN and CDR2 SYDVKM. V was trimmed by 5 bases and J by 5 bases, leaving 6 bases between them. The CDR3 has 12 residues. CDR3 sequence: CASSGNNEKLFF. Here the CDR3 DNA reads TGTGCCAGCAGTGGGAACAATGAAAAACTGTTTTTT.

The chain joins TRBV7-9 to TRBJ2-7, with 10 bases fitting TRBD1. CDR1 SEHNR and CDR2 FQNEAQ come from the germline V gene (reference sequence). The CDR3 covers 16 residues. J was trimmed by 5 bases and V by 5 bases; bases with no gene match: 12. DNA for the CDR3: TGTGCCAGCAGCCGCACCTGGGACAGGGGTTTCAACGAGCAGTACTTC. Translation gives CASSRTWDRGFNEQYF.